One and the same sample provided the 27 T cell receptor beta chains below, sequenced in a study of PD-1 blockade in classical Hodgkin lymphoma. All patients relapsed after autologous stem cell transplantation, and brentuximab vedotin exposure varied. Sequenced by immunoSEQ multiplex PCR; TCRdb stores in-frame clones only, minus some. The sample has around 60,000 clones, roughly 91% seen once. Sequences were derived from peripheral blood mononuclear cells (PBMCs), sampled before the second cycle of nivolumab. These receptors were taken from a human donor with classical Hodgkin lymphoma.

The rearrangement joins TRBV4-1 to TRBJ2-2; D remains unclear. The CDR3 runs 13 residues. Trimming cost V 4 bases and J 6 bases, with 9 bases left between them. Germline lookup yields CDR1 MGHRA and CDR2 YSYEKL. As DNA, the CDR3 is TGCGCCAGCAGCCGGCCGGGTGCCGGGGAGCTGTTTTTT. This codes for CASSRPGAGELFF.

Comment on this clone: The sample has other DNA sequences that encode this CDR3 too. This chain connects TRBV5-1 to TRBJ2-2, with TRBD2 identical over 7 bases. Trimming at V came to 1 base and at J to 0 bases, leaving 3 bases not matched to a gene. This CDR3 has 16 residues. Germline lookup yields CDR1 SGHRS and CDR2 YFSETQ. The DNA for the CDR3 is TGCGCCAGCAGCTTGACCGGGACTACGAACACCGGGGAGCTGTTTTTT. Translating gives CASSLTGTTNTGELFF.

The rearrangement links TRBV9 to TRBJ1-2, with 8 bases that match TRBD1. This CDR3 contains 14 residues. CDR1 SGDLS and CDR2 YYNGEE come from the germline V gene. The V gene end was trimmed by 6 bases and the J gene end by 1 base; junction bases not matched to a gene: 5. The CDR3 loop is CASTTGGGNYGYTF. The CDR3 coding sequence is TGTGCCAGCACCACAGGGGGGGGTAACTATGGCTACACCTTC.

This sequence joins TRBV7-9 and TRBJ1-2; 10 bases agree with TRBD1. The CDR3 is 15 residues long. V shed 6 bases, J shed 3 bases, and the junction held 7 bases outside the gene matches. Germline CDR1 SEHNR, CDR2 FQNEAQ (reference sequence). CDR3 sequence (DNA): TGTGCCAGCAGAGATTCCGGGACAGGGGACTATGGCTACACCTTC. It is translated as CASRDSGTGDYGYTF. The variable domain in full, completed from reference TRBV7-9 and TRBJ1-2, reads DTGVSQNPRHKITKRGQNVTFRCDPISEHNRLYWYRQTLGQGPEFLTYFQNEAQLEKSRLLSDRFSAERPKGSFSTLEIQRTEQGDSAMYLCASRDSGTGDYGYTFGSGTRLTVV.

The V and J genes are TRBV30 and TRBJ2-7; tentatively, D is TRBD1 (7 bases). Germline-derived CDR1 and CDR2 are GTSNPN and SVGIG (reference sequence). This CDR3 is built from 16 residues. Trimming pared 6 bases from V and 2 bases from J, leaving 23 bases between. CDR3 bases: TGTGCCTGTCACCCCGAAGATCGCGGGACAGCCTACGAGCAGTACTTC. Its protein is CACHPEDRGTAYEQYF.

This clone showed up just once. The J gene is TRBJ2-3, the V gene TRBV5-1; a possible D gene is TRBD2 (5 bases). This CDR3 comprises 16 residues. V lost 0 bases and J 1 base, leaving 12 bases between the germline ends. The germline V gene encodes CDR1 SGHRS and CDR2 YFSETQ. CDR3 sequence reads: CASSLGNLAGTDTQYF. The DNA for the CDR3 is TGCGCCAGCAGCTTGGGAAACCTAGCTGGCACAGATACGCAGTATTTT.

The V and J genes are TRBV7-9 and TRBJ2-3, with TRBD2 matching 10 bases. This CDR3 has 15 residues. Germline V gives CDR1 SEHNR, CDR2 FQNEAQ (reference sequence). J gave up 2 bases and V 4 bases, and 3 bases lay outside the gene matches. Written as DNA, the CDR3 is TGTGCCAGCAGCTCCAGCGGGGGGGCCACAGATACGCAGTATTTT. Protein product: CASSSSGGATDTQYF.

The chain recombines TRBV27 with TRBJ2-7; 8 nucleotides agree with TRBD2. The V segment lost 4 bases and the J segment 3 bases; nucleotides outside the gene matches: 5. This CDR3 is built from 14 residues. Germline V gene data show CDR1 as MNHEY and CDR2 as SMNVEV (reference sequence). CDR3 nucleotides: TGTGCCAGCAGTTCAAGCGGGGGTTTCTACGAGCAGTACTTC. This encodes CASSSSGGFYEQYF.

J is TRBJ2-1 and V is TRBV6-4, with D tentatively TRBD1 or TRBD2 (5 bases each). The germline V gene has CDR1 MRHNA and CDR2 SNTAGT. With 6 bases removed from V and 3 bases from J, the gap between germline ends came to 12 bases. The CDR3 is made up of 14 amino acids. The CDR3, as DNA: TGTGCCAGCAGCCCCATTGGGGGCTACAATGAGCAGTTCTTC. It encodes CASSPIGGYNEQFF.

The chain employs TRBV6-6 and TRBJ1-1; TRBD1 is a possible D gene (6 bases). The CDR3 contains 14 residues. Germline-derived CDR1 and CDR2 are MNHNY and SVGAGI (reference sequence). Trimming took off 2 bases at V and 6 bases at J, with 13 bases between the two ends. The CDR3: CASSYRTGSPEAFF. The CDR3 DNA sequence: TGTGCCAGCAGTTACCGCACAGGGTCCCCTGAAGCTTTCTTT.

The chain links TRBV28 to TRBJ1-1; D is undetermined. CDR1 is MDHEN and CDR2 is SYDVKM in the germline V gene. This CDR3 region has 12 residues. The V end lost 6 bases, the J end lost 3 bases, and 8 bases lay between the germline ends. The chain's CDR3 is CASRPQYTEAFF. The CDR3 nucleotides read TGTGCCAGCAGGCCACAGTACACTGAAGCTTTCTTT.

The J gene is TRBJ1-5, the V gene TRBV19; 9 nucleotides align to TRBD1. CDR1 and CDR2 from the germline V gene are LNHDA and SQIVND (reference sequence). Germline trimming cut 3 bases from V and 2 bases from J; bases unmatched to any gene: 2. This CDR3 comprises 15 residues. Written as DNA, the CDR3 is TGTGCCAGTAGTATGGACAGGGGCCGCAATCAGCCCCAGCATTTT. Translated: CASSMDRGRNQPQHF.

This clone was seen only once. In DNA, the CDR3 is TGTGCCAGCAGTTATGAGGCTAGCGGGGGCCATGAGCAGTTCTTC. It specifies CASSYEASGGHEQFF. This chain joins TRBV6-6 and TRBJ2-1; 10 nucleotides line up with TRBD2. The CDR3 sequence is 15 residues long. Per germline, CDR1 MNHNY and CDR2 SVGAGI (reference sequence). V gave up 3 bases and J gave up 8 bases; unmatched junction bases: 7.

The chain employs TRBV19 and TRBJ1-2, with D uncertain. This CDR3 is built from 14 residues. V lost 3 bases, J lost 4 bases, and 12 bases lay in between. Germline CDR1 LNHDA, CDR2 SQIVND (reference sequence). Written as DNA, the CDR3 is TGTGCCAGTAGTATGCGCGAAGGGATCTATGGCTACACCTTC. This codes for CASSMREGIYGYTF.

The V gene is TRBV2, the J gene TRBJ1-5; maybe TRBD1 (5 bases). Germline V CDR1 and CDR2: SNHLY, FYNNEI. Trimming pared 0 bases from V and 1 base from J, leaving 10 bases between. The CDR3 totals 16 residues. The CDR3 loop reads CASSEAWGGSNQPQHF. In nucleotides, the CDR3 is TGTGCCAGCAGTGAAGCATGGGGGGGAAGCAATCAGCCCCAGCATTTT.

The chain recombines TRBV5-1 with TRBJ2-7; 7 bases agree with TRBD2. The germline gives CDR1 SGHRS, CDR2 YFSETQ. This CDR3 is 15 amino acids long. With V trimmed by 2 bases and J by 0 bases, 5 bases remained unmatched. DNA for the CDR3: TGCGCCAGCAGCTTTAAAGGCGGGGGCTCCTACGAGCAGTACTTC. It codes for CASSFKGGGSYEQYF.

V gene TRBV9 combines with J gene TRBJ2-7; D gene ambiguous. The CDR3 covers 14 residues. CDR1 and CDR2 from the germline V gene are SGDLS and YYNGEE. V was pared by 2 bases and J by 0 bases, with 9 bases between. This CDR3 is CASSVGRSSYEQYF. The DNA of the CDR3 is TGTGCCAGCAGCGTCGGCAGGAGCTCCTACGAGCAGTACTTC.

This chain connects TRBV5-1 to TRBJ2-3; unclear D gene. The V gene lost 1 base and the J gene lost 6 bases, with 6 bases spanning the gap. This CDR3 region has 12 residues. The germline V gene encodes CDR1 SGHRS and CDR2 YFSETQ. This chain's CDR3 is CASSLLGDTQYF. The CDR3 bases are TGCGCCAGCAGCTTGTTAGGTGATACGCAGTATTTT.

J is TRBJ1-2 and V is TRBV5-1; 9 bases match TRBD1. The V gene end was trimmed by 7 bases and the J gene end by 3 bases; junction bases not matched to a gene: 7. Germline loops: CDR1 SGHRS, CDR2 YFSETQ. The CDR3 runs 14 residues. The CDR3, as DNA: TGCGCCAGCTACCGGGACAGGGATGACTATGGCTACACCTTC. It translates to CASYRDRDDYGYTF.

The J gene is TRBJ2-2, the V gene TRBV5-1; D may be TRBD1 (6 bases). Germline V gene lookup returns CDR1 SGHRS and CDR2 YFSETQ. Between the trimmed V and J ends, which lost 2 bases and 4 bases, there was a span of 12 bases. This CDR3 comprises 15 residues. Written as DNA, the CDR3 is TGCGCCAGCAGCTTACAGGGCTATAGCACCGGGGAGCTGTTTTTT. Encoded protein: CASSLQGYSTGELFF. The full variable domain, its missing parts supplied by reference TRBV5-1 and TRBJ2-2, is KAGVTQTPRYLIKTRGQQVTLSCSPISGHRSVSWYQQTPGQGLQFLFEYFSETQRNKGNFPGRFSGRQFSNSRSEMNVSTLELGDSALYLCASSLQGYSTGELFFGEGSRLTVL.

The V and J genes are TRBV5-1 and TRBJ2-5, with 10 bases identical to TRBD1. J lost 5 bases, V lost 3 bases, and 7 bases had no gene match. CDR3 length equals 15 residues. CDR1 is SGHRS, CDR2 YFSETQ, per germline. The CDR3 loop reads CASSWGGTGEETQYF. The CDR3 bases are TGCGCCAGCAGCTGGGGAGGGACAGGGGAGGAGACCCAGTACTTC. Looking up the rest from reference TRBV5-1 and TRBJ2-5 gives the full variable domain: KAGVTQTPRYLIKTRGQQVTLSCSPISGHRSVSWYQQTPGQGLQFLFEYFSETQRNKGNFPGRFSGRQFSNSRSEMNVSTLELGDSALYLCASSWGGTGEETQYFGPGTRLLVL.

This clone was detected only a few times. The J gene is TRBJ1-2, the V gene TRBV29-1; 7 positions match TRBD1. J lost 4 bases, V lost 0 bases, and 5 bases had no gene match. This CDR3 is 14 amino acids long. Germline loops: CDR1 SQVTM, CDR2 ANQGSEA. The CDR3 here is CSVEEYRGGYGYTF. CDR3 nucleotide sequence: TGCAGCGTTGAAGAATACAGGGGTGGCTATGGCTACACCTTC.

The rearrangement links TRBV7-8 to TRBJ1-1; 7 bases line up with TRBD1. CDR1 and CDR2 from the germline V gene are SGHVS and FQNEAQ. This CDR3 spans 12 amino acids. The V and J ends lost 3 bases and 8 bases, in that order; junction bases with no gene match: 3. The CDR3 is CASSFTGAEAFF. CDR3 DNA sequence: TGTGCCAGCAGCTTTACAGGGGCGGAAGCTTTCTTT.

The chain employs TRBV29-1 and TRBJ1-1; D gene uncertain. The CDR3 length is 11 residues. V lost 1 base to trimming and J lost 3 bases, with 3 bases between them. The V gene's germline CDR1 is SQVTM and CDR2 ANQGSEA. The CDR3 region has the DNA TGCAGCGTTGAAGGGGACACTGAAGCTTTCTTT. It yields the protein CSVEGDTEAFF.

The chain has TRBV30 and TRBJ1-6, with D perhaps TRBD1 (6 bases). Germline V lookup: CDR1 GTSNPN, CDR2 SVGIG (reference sequence). The CDR3 consists of 12 residues. The V end lost 6 bases, the J end lost 8 bases, and 11 bases lay between the germline ends. The CDR3 nucleotides are TGTGCCTGCCGGGACACCTATTCACCCCTCCACTTT. Its translation is CACRDTYSPLHF.

The rearrangement joins TRBV6-6 to TRBJ1-2; 11 bases match TRBD1. The germline V gene encodes CDR1 MNHNY and CDR2 SVGAGI (reference sequence). The CDR3 is 14 residues long. The ends lost 4 bases at V and 7 bases at J; junction bases unmatched: 5. CDR3 amino acids: CASSSPGQGGGYTF. For the CDR3, the DNA is TGTGCCAGCAGTTCCCCGGGACAGGGGGGTGGCTACACCTTC.

This chain connects TRBV5-1 to TRBJ2-3, with D uncertain. V gave up 0 bases and J gave up 1 base, with 3 bases separating them. Germline assignment: CDR1 SGHRS and CDR2 YFSETQ. There are 13 residues in the CDR3. CDR3 sequence: CASSLEGTDTQYF. The CDR3, as DNA: TGCGCCAGCAGCTTGGAGGGCACAGATACGCAGTATTTT.